A selection of T cell receptor beta chains follows, all from one sample in a study of shared clonotypes between healthy human individuals. Clones were sequenced by immunoSEQ multiplex PCR, and TCRdb holds only the in-frame ones, with some missing. Among around 2.1 million clones listed, roughly 95% were seen once. Sequenced material: naive CD4+ T cells sorted from blood. The receptors come from a man aged 18 to 30 in good health. CDR3s include the opening cysteine and the closing phenylalanine or tryptophan. The D gene is left open where the match is weak. Size is stated for part of the rows, as once, few or many counts, or as a class when the clone is expanded.

TRBJ1-1 | once | TRBD1 | TRBV13 | CASSHGQGGLGAFF | TGTGCCAGCAGTCATGGACAGGGAGGGTTGGGGGCTTTCTTT
TRBJ2-7 | once | NA | TRBV30 | CAWSHPYEQYF | TGTGCCTGGAGCCACCCATACGAGCAGTACTTC
TRBJ2-5 | NA | TRBD2 | TRBV5-4 | CASSPGLAGVQETQYF | TGTGCCAGCAGCCCGGGACTAGCGGGAGTACAAGAGACCCAGTACTTC
TRBJ2-7 | NA | NA | TRBV12-5 | CASVLQGEQYF | TGTGCTAGTGTCCTCCAGGGCGAGCAGTACTTC
TRBJ2-7 | NA | NA | TRBV18 | CASSPIYRDEQYF | TGTGCCAGCTCACCGATTTACAGGGACGAGCAGTACTTC
TRBJ2-2 | NA | NA | TRBV5-4 | CASSLTSLNTGELFF | TGTGCCAGCAGCTTGACTAGCCTGAACACCGGGGAGCTGTTTTTT
TRBJ2-5 | NA | NA | TRBV2 | CASSDGPKEETQYF | TGTGCCAGCAGTGACGGTCCCAAGGAGGAGACCCAGTACTTC
TRBJ2-3 | NA | NA | TRBV4-3 | CASSQGPVSSTDTQYF | TGCGCCAGCAGCCAAGGTCCAGTATCTAGCACAGATACGCAGTATTTT
TRBJ1-2 | NA | TRBD1 | TRBV10-3 | CAISVSGQPSNYGYTF | TGTGCCATCAGTGTTTCGGGACAGCCCTCTAACTATGGCTACACCTTC
TRBJ2-2 | once | NA | TRBV5-1 | CASTVTTNTGELFF | TGCGCCAGCACCGTCACTACGAACACCGGGGAGCTGTTTTTT
TRBJ2-7 | NA | TRBD2 | TRBV7-9 | CASSLINQRETEQYF | TGTGCCAGCAGCTTAATTAACCAGCGGGAGACCGAGCAGTACTTC
TRBJ2-7 | once | NA | TRBV9 | CASSVGGWDEQYF | TGTGCCAGCAGCGTAGGCGGATGGGACGAGCAGTACTTC
TRBJ2-1 | once | NA | TRBV5-1 | CASSLFTSSYNEQFF | TGCGCCAGCAGCCTATTCACAAGTTCCTACAATGAGCAGTTCTTC
TRBJ1-6 | NA | NA | TRBV28 | CASTLQRPMGNSPLHF | TGTGCCAGCACCCTCCAAAGGCCCATGGGGAATTCACCCCTCCACTTT
TRBJ1-2 | NA | NA | TRBV19 | CASSIQVAGYGYTF | TGTGCCAGTAGTATCCAAGTCGCCGGCTATGGCTACACCTTC
TRBJ2-7 | NA | TRBD1 | TRBV6-6 | CASSPRQGDYEQYF | TGTGCCAGCAGTCCACGACAGGGGGACTACGAGCAGTACTTC
TRBJ2-1 | NA | NA | TRBV4-1 | CASSQDGAGSSYNEQFF | TGCGCCAGCAGCCAAGATGGGGCGGGAAGCTCCTACAATGAGCAGTTCTTC
TRBJ1-2 | NA | NA | TRBV10-3 | CAIRQGVEYGYTF | TGTGCCATCAGACAGGGAGTAGAGTATGGCTACACCTTC
TRBJ2-7 | NA | NA | TRBV6-5 | CASRPGTGGTYEQYF | TGTGCCAGCAGACCCGGGACGGGCGGAACCTACGAGCAGTACTTC
TRBJ1-1 | few | NA | TRBV19 | CASIGATEAFF | TGTGCCAGTATTGGGGCCACTGAAGCTTTCTTT
TRBJ2-5 | once | NA | TRBV2 | CASSPIYGGTQYF | TGTGCCAGCAGTCCTATCTACGGGGGGACCCAGTACTTC
TRBJ2-1 | NA | TRBD2 | TRBV5-6 | CASSLDGRAPDEQFF | TGTGCCAGCAGCCTCGACGGGAGGGCCCCCGATGAGCAGTTCTTC
TRBJ2-3 | once | NA | TRBV6-1 | CASCISGSTDTQYF | TGTGCCAGCTGTATCAGCGGGAGCACAGATACGCAGTATTTT
TRBJ2-7 | NA | NA | TRBV6-1 | CASSEQPSYEQYF | TGTGCCAGCAGTGAACAGCCCTCCTACGAGCAGTACTTC
TRBJ2-3 | NA | NA | TRBV7-9 | CASSLSRGIRTDTQYF | TGTGCCAGCAGCTTATCCAGGGGCATACGCACAGATACGCAGTATTTT
TRBJ1-1 | once | NA | TRBV6-5 | CASTKDRNTEAFF | TGTGCCAGCACCAAGGACAGAAACACTGAAGCTTTCTTT
TRBJ1-2 | NA | NA | TRBV6-5 | CASSWSGKDYGYTF | TGTGCCAGCAGTTGGTCAGGGAAGGACTATGGCTACACCTTC
TRBJ2-6 | NA | NA | TRBV28 | CASRYTGANVLTF | TGTGCCAGCAGATATACTGGGGCCAACGTCCTGACTTTC
TRBJ2-7 | NA | TRBD2 | TRBV6-1 | CASNDRGGREQYF | TGTGCCAGCAATGACCGGGGAGGGCGCGAGCAGTACTTC
TRBJ1-6 | NA | NA | TRBV18 | CASSAQVGNSPLHF | TGTGCCAGCTCAGCGCAGGTGGGGAATTCACCCCTCCACTTT
TRBJ1-1 | NA | TRBD1 | TRBV28 | CASGLTGLTEAFF | TGTGCCAGCGGGTTGACAGGGTTAACTGAAGCTTTCTTT
TRBJ1-4 | NA | NA | TRBV7-2 | CASSFGTRTEKLFF | TGTGCCAGCAGCTTTGGGACCAGAACCGAAAAACTGTTTTTT
TRBJ1-5 | NA | NA | TRBV10-1 | CATSDGSSNQPQHF | TGCGCCACCTCGGACGGTTCTAGCAATCAGCCCCAGCATTTT
TRBJ1-2 | NA | TRBD1 | TRBV4-1 | CASSPTGTAFLGYTF | TGCGCCAGCAGCCCAACCGGGACAGCGTTTCTAGGCTACACCTTC
TRBJ1-2 | NA | NA | TRBV28 | CASSSAGGNYGYTF | TGTGCCAGCAGTTCCGCGGGGGGAAACTATGGCTACACCTTC
TRBJ2-3 | NA | TRBD1 | TRBV5-1 | CASSSTTGGPTDTQYF | TGCGCCAGCAGCTCCACTACAGGGGGCCCCACAGATACGCAGTATTTT
TRBJ1-2 | once | NA | TRBV6-1 | CASSEVILNTAGGYTF | TGTGCCAGCAGTGAAGTGATCCTCAACACCGCGGGCGGCTACACCTTC
TRBJ1-5 | NA | NA | TRBV7-8 | CASSFASSGGNQPQHF | TGTGCCAGCAGCTTTGCCTCTTCGGGGGGCAATCAGCCCCAGCATTTT
TRBJ2-7 | NA | NA | TRBV27 | CASRTLGQGYYEQYF | TGTGCCAGCAGAACCCTTGGGCAGGGGTACTACGAGCAGTACTTC
TRBJ2-7 | NA | NA | TRBV5-1 | CASSLGSGKGTYEQYF | TGCGCCAGCAGCCTCGGTTCGGGGAAAGGAACCTACGAGCAGTACTTC
TRBJ1-4 | NA | NA | TRBV15 | CATSRAGDGREKLFF | TGTGCCACCAGCAGAGCTGGGGACGGACGAGAAAAACTGTTTTTT
TRBJ1-2 | NA | NA | TRBV5-6 | CASSLVPRGLNYGYTF | TGTGCCAGCAGCTTGGTCCCTCGGGGGTTGAACTATGGCTACACCTTC
TRBJ2-2 | NA | NA | TRBV6-5 | CASSRDTGELFF | TGTGCCAGCAGCCGTGACACCGGGGAGCTGTTTTTT
TRBJ2-3 | NA | NA | TRBV29-1 | CSVEEGSPTDTQYF | TGCAGCGTTGAAGAGGGGAGTCCCACAGATACGCAGTATTTT
TRBJ1-3 | few | NA | TRBV5-1 | CASSLDGSSGNTIYF | TGCGCCAGCAGCTTGGACGGGAGCTCTGGAAACACCATATATTTT
TRBJ2-5 | once | NA | TRBV25-1 | CASSRTRLDWYGETQYF | TGTGCCAGCAGCCGAACCCGACTAGATTGGTATGGGGAGACCCAGTACTTC
TRBJ2-5 | NA | NA | TRBV9 | CASSVSWQEETQYF | TGTGCCAGCAGCGTATCTTGGCAAGAGGAGACCCAGTACTTC
TRBJ2-2 | NA | NA | TRBV9 | CASSDRGGELFF | TGTGCCAGCAGCGATAGGGGCGGGGAGCTGTTTTTT
TRBJ2-3 | NA | NA | TRBV19 | CASSIQARGLATDTQYF | TGTGCCAGTAGTATACAAGCCCGGGGGCTTGCGACAGATACGCAGTATTTT
TRBJ1-2 | NA | NA | TRBV6-5 | CASSYSGQFALSGYTF | TGTGCCAGCAGTTACTCGGGCCAGTTTGCTTTGAGCGGCTACACCTTC
TRBJ2-4 | NA | NA | TRBV6-5 | CASSWTSTAKNIQYF | TGTGCCAGCAGTTGGACTTCAACAGCCAAAAACATTCAGTACTTC
TRBJ1-2 | NA | NA | TRBV25-1 | CASSESVYYGYTF | TGTGCCAGCAGTGAATCGGTCTACTATGGCTACACCTTC
TRBJ1-4 | NA | NA | TRBV5-1 | CASSFTNEKLFF | TGCGCCAGCAGTTTCACTAATGAAAAACTGTTTTTT
TRBJ2-1 | NA | NA | TRBV11-2 | CASSLEGTAYNEQFF | TGTGCCAGCAGCTTAGAGGGGACGGCCTACAATGAGCAGTTCTTC
TRBJ1-4 | NA | NA | TRBV5-6 | CASSPTDRTGNEKLFF | TGTGCCAGCAGCCCGACTGACCGGACGGGTAATGAAAAACTGTTTTTT